This T cell receptor (beta chain) was obtained from a study of T cell clonotyping in hematopoietic cell transplantation. Findings and caveats of the study: After transplant, recipient diversity fell while pathologically expanded clonotypes grew through day 180. Graft donor and pretransplant recipient Inverse Simpson Index values predicted broader posttransplant TCR diversity. At the given depth, recipient repertoires were over 95% de novo clonotypes. Without cell sorting, CD4 versus CD8 contributions remain unresolved.

After removal of 4 bases from V and 4 bases from J, the junction contained 7 bases not matched to a gene. This CDR3 has 15 amino acids. Germline CDR1 reads SGDLS; CDR2 reads YYNGEE. Remarks on this clone: What it recognizes is unknown.

Generated by immunoSEQ multiplex PCR, the TCRdb table keeps only in-frame clones and is missing some. The profile covers fewer than 80,000 clones, with roughly 94% appearing a single time and 1.6% taken by the ten largest. Material for sequencing was peripheral blood mononuclear cells. The clonotype comes from a man in his forties or fifties in good health. Some clones in this sample may be carry-over from other donors' samples. The V and J genes are TRBV9 and TRBJ2-2, with TRBD1 matching over 7 bases. In DNA form, the CDR3 reads TGTGCCAGCAGCCCTACAGGGGTAGGCACCGGGGAGCTGTTTTTT. This encodes CASSPTGVGTGELFF.